The 27 T cell receptor beta chains below come from one sample, sequenced in a study of blood T cell repertoires in COVID-19. Using immunoSEQ multiplex PCR, the repertoire was profiled, and TCRdb retains in-frame clones only, with some absent. The data contain about 170,000 clones, around 86% of them singletons. The sequenced material came from peripheral blood. Receptors originate from a woman at least 80 years old in a cohort sampled during active or convalescent COVID-19.

V is TRBV20-1 and J is TRBJ1-4; 8 bases are a match to TRBD1. The CDR3 is 11 residues long. Looked up from germline, CDR1 is DFQATT and CDR2 is SNEGSKA (reference sequence). The V segment lost 6 bases and the J segment 11 bases; nucleotides outside the gene matches: 5. The DNA of the CDR3 is TGCAGTGCAACGGACAGGGTCAAACTGTTTTTT. Encoded protein: CSATDRVKLFF.

This clone was found a few times. The rearrangement links TRBV10-3 to TRBJ2-2, with a possible D match to TRBD2 (5 bases). CDR1 and CDR2 from the germline V gene are ENHRY and SYGVKD. Trimming cost V 1 base and J 7 bases, with 13 bases left between them. The CDR3 covers 15 residues. The CDR3 nucleotides are TGTGCCATCAGTGAGTTTCGGGGTGTCAGCGGGGAGCTGTTTTTT. Residues: CAISEFRGVSGELFF.

The chain carries TRBV27 and TRBJ2-2; 11 positions match TRBD2. CDR3 length equals 15 residues. After removal of 5 bases from V and 4 bases from J, the junction contained 3 bases not matched to a gene. The V gene's germline CDR1 is MNHEY and CDR2 SMNVEV (reference sequence). CDR3 amino acids: CASSLAGGLTGELFF. The DNA for the CDR3 is TGTGCCAGCAGTCTAGCGGGAGGCCTCACCGGGGAGCTGTTTTTT.

As to this clone: Other DNA sequences of this sample code for an identical CDR3. The chain recombines TRBV5-1 with TRBJ1-1; D is unclear. The CDR3 has 13 residues. V was pared by 7 bases and J by 1 base, with 11 bases between. Germline V gene lookup returns CDR1 SGHRS and CDR2 YFSETQ. The CDR3 sequence is CASSLQENTEAFF. CDR3 DNA: TGCGCCAGCTCACTGCAAGAGAACACTGAAGCTTTCTTT. Complete variable domain (other parts from reference TRBV5-1 and TRBJ1-1): KAGVTQTPRYLIKTRGQQVTLSCSPISGHRSVSWYQQTPGQGLQFLFEYFSETQRNKGNFPGRFSGRQFSNSRSEMNVSTLELGDSALYLCASSLQENTEAFFGQGTRLTVV.

V and J are TRBV19 and TRBJ1-1; 8 bases are shared with TRBD1. The CDR3 sequence is 13 residues long. The V and J ends lost 5 bases and 8 bases, in that order; junction bases with no gene match: 7. CDR1 is LNHDA and CDR2 is SQIVND in the germline V gene (reference sequence). DNA for the CDR3: TGTGCCAGTAGTGAAACAGGGGGGGCAGAAGCTTTCTTT. This codes for CASSETGGAEAFF.

This chain's CDR3 is CASSPSGGRSGNTIYF. As DNA, the CDR3 is TGTGCCAGCTCACCTTCCGGAGGCAGGAGTGGAAACACCATATATTTT. This rearrangement joins TRBV18 to TRBJ1-3, with no clear D. Germline CDR1 reads KGHSH; CDR2 reads LQKENI. V was pared by 3 bases and J by 3 bases, with 15 bases between. The CDR3 consists of 16 residues.

V and J are TRBV9 and TRBJ2-1; the match to TRBD2 covers 10 bases. Losses at the gene ends were 3 bases for V and 4 bases for J; bases not matched to a gene: 4. The germline gives CDR1 SGDLS, CDR2 YYNGEE. The CDR3 loop spans 15 amino acids. CDR3 amino acids: CASSGSGGMYNEQFF. The CDR3 coding sequence is TGTGCCAGCAGCGGTAGCGGGGGGATGTACAATGAGCAGTTCTTC.

The J gene is TRBJ1-1, the V gene TRBV7-8, with a weak D call TRBD1 (5 bases). The CDR3 runs to 14 residues. Trimming pared 3 bases from V and 7 bases from J, leaving 15 bases between. CDR1 and CDR2 (germline): SGHVS, FQNEAQ. CDR3 sequence: CASSFFRDLVEAFF. CDR3 in DNA: TGTGCCAGCAGCTTTTTCAGGGATCTTGTTGAAGCTTTCTTT.

CDR3 DNA: TGCGCCAGCGGGCTCAGGGGGTCGGACACTGAAGCTTTCTTT. It translates to CASGLRGSDTEAFF. V gene TRBV5-1 combines with J gene TRBJ1-1; 7 bases fit TRBD1. CDR3 length: 14 residues. Unmatched junction bases numbered 9, after V lost 7 bases and J lost 3 bases. Per germline, CDR1 SGHRS and CDR2 YFSETQ.

The chain links TRBV7-2 to TRBJ2-2, with 8 positions matching TRBD1. Germline assignment: CDR1 SGHTA and CDR2 FQGNSA. This CDR3 region has 14 residues. J gave up 7 bases and V 5 bases, and 6 bases lay outside the gene matches. CDR3 sequence (DNA): TGTGCCAGCAGCCCGGACAGGGCTAACGGGGAGCTGTTTTTT. Translating gives CASSPDRANGELFF.

The chain employs TRBV27 and TRBJ1-1, with 9 nucleotides matching TRBD1. Trimming removed 5 bases from V and 4 bases from J; junction bases left unmatched: 8. This CDR3 comprises 15 residues. CDR1 is MNHEY, CDR2 SMNVEV, per germline (reference sequence). DNA of the CDR3: TGTGCCAGCAGTCTCGGACAGGGGCGGGTCACTGAAGCTTTCTTT. The encoded protein is CASSLGQGRVTEAFF.

The V call is TRBV21-1, the J call TRBJ1-6. TRBV21-1 is marked as a pseudogene. CDR3 length: 16 residues. CDR3: CASSKIGGRMDSPLHF. The CDR3 nucleotides are TGTGCCAGCAGCAAAATCGGGGGGCGCATGGATTCACCCCTCCACTTT.

The genes are TRBV6-5 and TRBJ1-1, with 7 bases identical to TRBD1. Looked up from germline, CDR1 is MNHEY and CDR2 is SVGAGI. V shed 10 bases, J shed 3 bases, and the junction held 8 bases outside the gene matches. The CDR3 has 13 residues. Here the CDR3 reads CATIDRAHTEAFF. The CDR3 nucleotides are TGTGCCACTATAGACAGGGCGCACACTGAAGCTTTCTTT.

V usage is TRBV5-4 and J usage is TRBJ2-3; no clear D gene. Germline-derived CDR1 and CDR2 are SGHNT and YYREEE (reference sequence). Trimming took off 1 base at V and 5 bases at J, with 5 bases between the two ends. CDR3 length: 12 amino acids. CDR3 in amino acids: CASSLFQDTQYF. As DNA, the CDR3 is TGTGCCAGCAGCTTGTTTCAAGATACGCAGTATTTT.

This rearrangement joins TRBV11-3 to TRBJ2-7; D gene unclear. The CDR3 sequence is 13 residues long. V gave up 3 bases and J gave up 2 bases, with 8 bases separating them. CDR1 SGHNT and CDR2 YENEEA come from the germline V gene. The CDR3 protein is CASSLSSTYEQYF. CDR3 sequence (DNA): TGTGCCAGCAGCTTGAGTAGTACCTACGAGCAGTACTTC.

J is TRBJ2-3 and V is TRBV7-2; TRBD2 might be the D (7 bases). Trimming pared 4 bases from V and 0 bases from J, leaving 11 bases between. Germline assignment: CDR1 SGHTA and CDR2 FQGNSA. The CDR3 sequence is 15 residues long. CDR3 protein: CASSSGGASTDTQYF. The CDR3 bases are TGTGCCAGCAGCTCGGGGGGCGCTAGCACAGATACGCAGTATTTT.

In regard to this clone: A read error may produce the germline difference seen at one junction end. The gene calls are TRBV5-8 and TRBJ1-2, with D maybe TRBD1 (6 bases). The CDR3 covers 12 residues. Looked up from germline, CDR1 is SGHTS and CDR2 is YDEGEE. CDR3 sequence: CASSLGGPVLGF. The CDR3 DNA follows: TGTGCCAGCAGCTTGGGGGGGCCAGTCTTGGGCTTC.

V usage is TRBV19 and J usage is TRBJ2-7; tentatively, D is TRBD2 (6 bases). The germline CDR1 and CDR2 sequences are LNHDA and SQIVND (reference sequence). Trimming left V 5 bases short and J 3 bases short, with 11 bases between. This CDR3 spans 13 amino acids. The CDR3 coding sequence is TGTGCCAGTAGTCCCGTGGGGGGCTACGAGCAGTACTTC. Translation gives CASSPVGGYEQYF.

The rearrangement links TRBV6-5 to TRBJ2-6; no reliable D call. This CDR3 spans 15 amino acids. Trimming took 4 bases from V and 0 from J, leaving 7 bases between them. The germline CDR1 and CDR2 sequences are MNHEY and SVGAGI. This CDR3 reads CASSLVYSGANVLTF. CDR3 coding DNA: TGTGCCAGCAGTTTAGTTTACTCTGGGGCCAACGTCCTGACTTTC.

In its sample, this clone was seen once. This chain uses TRBV3-1 (or the pseudogene TRBV3-2) with TRBJ2-3; D is ambiguous. Germline V gives CDR1 LGHDT, CDR2 YNNKEL (reference sequence). CDR3 size: 15 residues. Trimming removed 1 base from V and 0 bases from J, with 8 bases in between. The CDR3: CASSQVYTSTDTQYF. The CDR3 bases are TGTGCCAGCAGCCAAGTTTATACTAGCACAGATACGCAGTATTTT.

V usage is TRBV5-8 and J usage is TRBJ2-1, with TRBD1 as a possible D gene (6 bases). The CDR3 spans 13 residues. The V end lost 3 bases, the J end lost 13 bases, and 17 bases lay between the germline ends. Per the germline V gene, CDR1 is SGHTS and CDR2 is YDEGEE. This CDR3 is CASSSYTGTPQFF. Written as DNA, the CDR3 is TGTGCCAGCAGCTCCTACACAGGGACCCCCCAGTTCTTC.

V usage is TRBV28 and J usage is TRBJ1-5; D call uncertain. The germline V and J ends were trimmed by 4 bases and 0 bases, with 10 bases remaining between them. CDR1 is MDHEN, CDR2 SYDVKM, per germline. The CDR3 has 15 amino acids. The CDR3 region is CASSSSGSSNQPQHF. The DNA of the CDR3 is TGTGCCAGCAGTTCATCGGGGAGTAGCAATCAGCCCCAGCATTTT.

This chain's CDR3 is CASSSQGGTGGTNEKLFF. The DNA of the CDR3 is TGCGCCAGCAGCTCCCAGGGTGGGACAGGGGGGACTAATGAAAAACTGTTTTTT. V gene TRBV5-1 combines with J gene TRBJ1-4; TRBD1 agrees at 11 bases. With 3 bases clipped from V and 2 bases from J, the junction kept 9 bases outside the gene matches. The CDR3 is made up of 18 amino acids. Germline loops: CDR1 SGHRS, CDR2 YFSETQ.

This clone appeared once. The chain carries TRBV11-2 and TRBJ1-1; D unresolved. V dropped 2 bases and J dropped 3 bases, with 10 bases sitting between them. CDR1 and CDR2 (germline): SGHAT, FQNNGV. This CDR3 region has 14 residues. CDR3 loop: CASSLRGSHTEAFF. For the CDR3, the DNA is TGTGCCAGCAGCTTACGAGGCTCGCACACTGAAGCTTTCTTT.

Only one count was recorded for this clone. The chain's CDR3 is CASSQGASPPYNEQFF. DNA of the CDR3: TGTGCCAGCAGCCAAGGGGCTAGCCCTCCCTACAATGAGCAGTTCTTC. This chain connects TRBV3-1 (or the pseudogene TRBV3-2) to TRBJ2-1; maybe TRBD2 (5 bases). The CDR3 length is 16 residues. V lost 1 base and J 2 bases, leaving 12 bases between the germline ends. The germline gives CDR1 LGHDT, CDR2 YNNKEL (reference sequence).

The CDR3 sequence: CATSRGRTRGSAGELFF. DNA for the CDR3: TGTGCCACCAGCAGAGGACGGACTAGAGGTTCCGCCGGGGAGCTGTTTTTT. The chain recombines TRBV15 with TRBJ2-2, with TRBD2 matching 7 bases. There are 17 residues in the CDR3. Germline lookup yields CDR1 LNHNV and CDR2 YYDKDF (reference sequence). After removal of 1 base from V and 6 bases from J, the junction contained 11 bases not matched to a gene.

The V gene is TRBV6-5, the J gene TRBJ1-5, with 7 bases lining up with TRBD1. J lost 7 bases, V lost 4 bases, and 10 bases had no gene match. In germline, CDR1 is MNHEY, CDR2 SVGAGI. This CDR3 region has 15 residues. The CDR3 DNA sequence: TGTGCCAGCAGTTCCACGACAGGGCGGGGACAGCCCCAGCATTTT. Translating it yields CASSSTTGRGQPQHF.